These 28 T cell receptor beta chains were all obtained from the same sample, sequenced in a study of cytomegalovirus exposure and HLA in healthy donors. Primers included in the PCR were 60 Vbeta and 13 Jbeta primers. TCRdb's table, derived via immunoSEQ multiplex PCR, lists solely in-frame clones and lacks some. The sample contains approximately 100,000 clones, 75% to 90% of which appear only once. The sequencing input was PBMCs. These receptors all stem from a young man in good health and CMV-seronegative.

CDR3 in DNA: TGTGCCAGCAGTTTAGTGGGGCAGGGCAAGTTTTCCTACAATGAGCAGTTCTTC. Its protein is CASSLVGQGKFSYNEQFF. The V and J genes are TRBV28 and TRBJ2-1; D might be TRBD1 (5 bases). V lost 2 bases and J lost 1, with 18 bases in between. The CDR3 loop spans 18 amino acids. Germline CDR1 is MDHEN and CDR2 is SYDVKM. Complete variable domain (other parts from reference TRBV28 and TRBJ2-1): DVKVTQSSRYLVKRTGEKVFLECVQDMDHENMFWYRQDPGLGLRLIYFSYDVKMKEKGDIPEGYSVSREKKERFSLILESASTNQTSMYLCASSLVGQGKFSYNEQFFGPGTRLTVL.

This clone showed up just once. The DNA of the CDR3 is TGTGCCAGCACGGTCTCTGCTTACGAGCAGTACTTC. This codes for CASTVSAYEQYF. The chain carries TRBV6-1 and TRBJ2-7; D not certain. The CDR3 sequence is 12 residues long. V dropped 7 bases and J dropped 4 bases, with 11 bases sitting between them. Germline CDR1 is MNHNS and CDR2 is SASEGT.

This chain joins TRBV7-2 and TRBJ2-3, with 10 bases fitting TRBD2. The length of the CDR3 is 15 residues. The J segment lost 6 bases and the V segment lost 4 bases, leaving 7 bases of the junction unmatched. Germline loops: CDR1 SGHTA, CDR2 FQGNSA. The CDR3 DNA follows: TGTGCCAGCAGCTCCCTAGCGGGAGCCGCGGATACGCAGTATTTT. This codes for CASSSLAGAADTQYF. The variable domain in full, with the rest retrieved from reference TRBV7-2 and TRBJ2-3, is GAGVSQSPSNKVTEKGKDVELRCDPISGHTALYWYRQSLGQGLEFLIYFQGNSAPDKSGLPSDRFSAERTGGSVSTLTIQRTQQEDSAVYLCASSSLAGAADTQYFGPGTRLTVL.

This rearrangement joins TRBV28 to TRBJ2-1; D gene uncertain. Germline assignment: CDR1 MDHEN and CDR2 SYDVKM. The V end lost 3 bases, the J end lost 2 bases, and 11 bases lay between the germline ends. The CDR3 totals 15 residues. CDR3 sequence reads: CASSFDSDAYNEQFF. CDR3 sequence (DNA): TGTGCCAGCAGTTTTGACTCCGATGCCTACAATGAGCAGTTCTTC.

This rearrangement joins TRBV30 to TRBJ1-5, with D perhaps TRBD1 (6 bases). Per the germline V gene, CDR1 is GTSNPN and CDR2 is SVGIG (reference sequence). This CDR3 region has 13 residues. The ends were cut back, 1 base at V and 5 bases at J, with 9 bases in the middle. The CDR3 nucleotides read TGTGCCTGGAGTGGGACAGCTCATCAGCCCCAGCATTTT. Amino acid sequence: CAWSGTAHQPQHF. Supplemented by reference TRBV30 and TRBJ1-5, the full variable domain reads SQTIHQWPATLVQPVGSPLSLECTVEGTSNPNLYWYRQAAGRGLQLLFYSVGIGQISSEVPQNLSASRPQDRQFILSSKKLLLSDSGFYLCAWSGTAHQPQHFGDGTRLSIL.

The CDR3 sequence is CASSLDQTGFEQYF. The CDR3 coding sequence is TGTGCCAGCAGCTTAGACCAGACAGGGTTCGAGCAGTACTTC. V gene TRBV7-9 combines with J gene TRBJ2-7; 7 nucleotides align to TRBD1. Trimming cost V 1 base and J 6 bases; bases outside gene matches: 6. The CDR3 totals 14 residues. Germline CDR1 and CDR2: SEHNR and FQNEAQ (reference sequence).

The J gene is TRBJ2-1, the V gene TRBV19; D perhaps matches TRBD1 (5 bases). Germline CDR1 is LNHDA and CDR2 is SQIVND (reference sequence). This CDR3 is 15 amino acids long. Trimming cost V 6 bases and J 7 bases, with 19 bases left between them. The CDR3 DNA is TGTGCCAGTAGAAACAGGCTACCCCTGCCTAATGAGCAGTTCTTC. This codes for CASRNRLPLPNEQFF.

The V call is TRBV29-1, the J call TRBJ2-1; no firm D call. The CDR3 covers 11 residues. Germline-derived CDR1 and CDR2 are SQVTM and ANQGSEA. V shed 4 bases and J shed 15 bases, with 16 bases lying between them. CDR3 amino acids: CSVVGHLQGFF. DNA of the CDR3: TGCAGCGTTGTGGGCCACCTGCAAGGGTTCTTC.

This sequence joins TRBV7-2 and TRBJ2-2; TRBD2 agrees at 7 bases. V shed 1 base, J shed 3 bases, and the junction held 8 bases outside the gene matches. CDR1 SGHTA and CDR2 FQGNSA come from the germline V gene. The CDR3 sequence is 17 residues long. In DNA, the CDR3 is TGTGCCAGCAGCTTAGGGGGTAGGGCGGGAGACACCGGGGAGCTGTTTTTT. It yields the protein CASSLGGRAGDTGELFF.

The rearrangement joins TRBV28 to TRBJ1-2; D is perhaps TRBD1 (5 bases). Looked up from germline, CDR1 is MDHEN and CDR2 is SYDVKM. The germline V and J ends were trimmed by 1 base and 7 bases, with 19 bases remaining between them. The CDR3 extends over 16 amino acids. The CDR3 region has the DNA TGTGCCAGCAGTTTATTTCGGACACAAGATCCTAGTGGCTACACCTTC. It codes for CASSLFRTQDPSGYTF.

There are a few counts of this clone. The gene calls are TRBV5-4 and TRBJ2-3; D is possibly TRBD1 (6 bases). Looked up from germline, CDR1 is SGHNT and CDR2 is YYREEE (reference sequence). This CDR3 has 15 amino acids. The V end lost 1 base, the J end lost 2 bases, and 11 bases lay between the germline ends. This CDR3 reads CASSLKDSDTDTQYF. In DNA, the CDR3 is TGTGCCAGCAGCTTGAAGGACAGTGACACAGATACGCAGTATTTT. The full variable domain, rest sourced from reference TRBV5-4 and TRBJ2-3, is ETGVTQSPTHLIKTRGQQVTLRCSSQSGHNTVSWYQQALGQGPQFIFQYYREEENGRGNFPPRFSGLQFPNYSSELNVNALELDDSALYLCASSLKDSDTDTQYFGPGTRLTVL.

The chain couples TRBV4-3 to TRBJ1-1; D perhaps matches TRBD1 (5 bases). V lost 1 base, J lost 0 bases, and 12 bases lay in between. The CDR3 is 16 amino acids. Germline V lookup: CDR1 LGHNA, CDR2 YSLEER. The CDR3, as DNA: TGCGCCAGCAGCCAAGTTGTACAGGCTATGAACACTGAAGCTTTCTTT. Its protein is CASSQVVQAMNTEAFF.

As DNA, the CDR3 is TGTGCCACCAGCACCGAGGGGGGGGAGACCCAGTACTTC. Translation: CATSTEGGETQYF. The chain couples TRBV15 to TRBJ2-5, with a possible D match to TRBD2 (7 bases). The CDR3 spans 13 residues. Germline values: CDR1 LNHNV, CDR2 YYDKDF (reference sequence). The germline V and J ends were trimmed by 4 bases and 5 bases, with 11 bases remaining between them.

Written as DNA, the CDR3 is TGTGCCTGGAGTGCCGGGACTAGCGGGGGCGGGGAGACCCAGTACTTC. Protein sequence: CAWSAGTSGGGETQYF. The rearrangement uses TRBV30 and TRBJ2-5; 14 bases line up with TRBD2. This CDR3 contains 16 residues. Germline V CDR1 and CDR2: GTSNPN, SVGIG (reference sequence). The trim removed 1 base at V and 5 bases at J, leaving 6 bases unmatched.

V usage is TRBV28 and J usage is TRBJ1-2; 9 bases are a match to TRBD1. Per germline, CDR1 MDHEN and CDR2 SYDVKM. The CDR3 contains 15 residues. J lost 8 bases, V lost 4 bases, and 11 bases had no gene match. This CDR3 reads CASSSYPGTGKGYTF. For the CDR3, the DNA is TGTGCCAGCAGTTCCTACCCCGGGACAGGGAAAGGCTACACCTTC.

The CDR3 loop reads CASRTGTSGAEQFF. In DNA form, the CDR3 reads TGTGCCAGCAGGACCGGGACTAGCGGAGCGGAGCAGTTCTTC. This chain uses TRBV7-2 with TRBJ2-1, with 11 nucleotides matching TRBD2. This CDR3 has 14 amino acids. V trimming: 6 bases; J trimming: 10 bases; junction bases outside the gene matches: 8. CDR1 is SGHTA, CDR2 FQGNSA, per germline.

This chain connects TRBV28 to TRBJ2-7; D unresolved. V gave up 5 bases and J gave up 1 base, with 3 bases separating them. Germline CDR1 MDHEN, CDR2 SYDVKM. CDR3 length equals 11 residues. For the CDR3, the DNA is TGTGCCAGCAGTACTTCCTACGAGCAGTACTTC. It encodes CASSTSYEQYF.

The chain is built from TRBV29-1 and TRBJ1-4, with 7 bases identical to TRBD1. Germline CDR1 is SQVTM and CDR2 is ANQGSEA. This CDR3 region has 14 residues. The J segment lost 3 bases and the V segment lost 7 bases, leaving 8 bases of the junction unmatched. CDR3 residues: CSALPGQPNEKLFF. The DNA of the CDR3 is TGCAGCGCCTTGCCGGGACAGCCTAATGAAAAACTGTTTTTT.

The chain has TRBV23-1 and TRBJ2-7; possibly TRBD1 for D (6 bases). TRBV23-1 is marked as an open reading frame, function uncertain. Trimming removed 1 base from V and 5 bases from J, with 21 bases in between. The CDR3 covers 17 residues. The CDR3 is CASSQFKFGGRGNEQYF. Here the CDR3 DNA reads TGCGCCAGCAGTCAATTCAAGTTCGGTGGCAGGGGAAACGAGCAGTACTTC.

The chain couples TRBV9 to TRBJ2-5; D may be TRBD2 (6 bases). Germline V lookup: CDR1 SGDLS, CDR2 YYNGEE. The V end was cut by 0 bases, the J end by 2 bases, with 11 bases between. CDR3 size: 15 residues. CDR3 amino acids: CASSVGGGVQETQYF. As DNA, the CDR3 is TGTGCCAGCAGCGTAGGGGGAGGAGTACAAGAGACCCAGTACTTC.

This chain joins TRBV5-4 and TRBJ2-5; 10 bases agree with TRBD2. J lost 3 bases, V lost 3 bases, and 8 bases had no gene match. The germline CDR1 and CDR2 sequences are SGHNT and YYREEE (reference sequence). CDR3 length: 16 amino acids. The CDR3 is CASSSHSGGTKETQYF. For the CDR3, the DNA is TGTGCCAGCAGCTCTCATAGCGGGGGGACAAAAGAGACCCAGTACTTC. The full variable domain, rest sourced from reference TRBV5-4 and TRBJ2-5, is ETGVTQSPTHLIKTRGQQVTLRCSSQSGHNTVSWYQQALGQGPQFIFQYYREEENGRGNFPPRFSGLQFPNYSSELNVNALELDDSALYLCASSSHSGGTKETQYFGPGTRLLVL.

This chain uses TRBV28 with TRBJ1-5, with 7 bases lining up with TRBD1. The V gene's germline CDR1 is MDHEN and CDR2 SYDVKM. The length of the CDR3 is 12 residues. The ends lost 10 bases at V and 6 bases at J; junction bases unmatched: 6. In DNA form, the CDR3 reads TGTGCCATCCACAGGGGAGGTCAGCCCCAGCATTTT. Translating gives CAIHRGGQPQHF.

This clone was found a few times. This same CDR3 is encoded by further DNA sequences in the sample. CDR3 bases: TGCAGTGCGAGCGAGAACACTGAAGCTTTCTTT. This translates into CSASENTEAFF. The chain combines TRBV20-1 with TRBJ1-1; D uncertain. This CDR3 has 11 residues. With 6 bases removed from V and 1 base from J, the gap between germline ends came to 6 bases. Germline CDR1 DFQATT, CDR2 SNEGSKA (reference sequence).

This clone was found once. The chain's CDR3 is CASSYSPGRGRKGYTF. The CDR3 DNA is TGTGCCAGCAGTTACTCGCCAGGCAGGGGGAGGAAGGGCTACACCTTC. The chain joins TRBV6-5 to TRBJ1-2; TRBD1 matches 7 bases. Germline-derived CDR1 and CDR2 are MNHEY and SVGAGI. Unmatched junction bases numbered 12, after V lost 0 bases and J lost 8 bases. The CDR3 consists of 16 residues.

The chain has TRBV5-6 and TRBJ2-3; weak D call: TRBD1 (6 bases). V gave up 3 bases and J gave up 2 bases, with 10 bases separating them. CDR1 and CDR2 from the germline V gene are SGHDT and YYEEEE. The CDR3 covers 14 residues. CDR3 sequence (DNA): TGTGCCAGCAGCTACGGACAGATCACAGATACGCAGTATTTT. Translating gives CASSYGQITDTQYF.

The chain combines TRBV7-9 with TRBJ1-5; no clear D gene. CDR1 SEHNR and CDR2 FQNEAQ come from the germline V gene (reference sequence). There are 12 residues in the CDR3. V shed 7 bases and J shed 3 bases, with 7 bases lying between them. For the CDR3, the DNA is TGTGCCAGCACCACTTCCAATCAGCCCCAGCATTTT. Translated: CASTTSNQPQHF.

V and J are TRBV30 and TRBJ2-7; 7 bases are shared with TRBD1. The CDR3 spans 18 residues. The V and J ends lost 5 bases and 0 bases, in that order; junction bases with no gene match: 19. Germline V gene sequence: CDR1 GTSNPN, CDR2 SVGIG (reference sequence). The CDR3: CAWVKRGLGVKLSYEQYF. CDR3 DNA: TGTGCCTGGGTTAAAAGGGGGCTCGGGGTAAAACTCTCCTACGAGCAGTACTTC.

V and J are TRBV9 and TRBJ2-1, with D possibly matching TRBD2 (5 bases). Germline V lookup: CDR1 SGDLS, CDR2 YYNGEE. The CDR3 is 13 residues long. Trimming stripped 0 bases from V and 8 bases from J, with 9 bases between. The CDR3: CASSVVGEHEQFF. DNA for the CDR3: TGTGCCAGCAGCGTAGTTGGGGAGCATGAGCAGTTCTTC.